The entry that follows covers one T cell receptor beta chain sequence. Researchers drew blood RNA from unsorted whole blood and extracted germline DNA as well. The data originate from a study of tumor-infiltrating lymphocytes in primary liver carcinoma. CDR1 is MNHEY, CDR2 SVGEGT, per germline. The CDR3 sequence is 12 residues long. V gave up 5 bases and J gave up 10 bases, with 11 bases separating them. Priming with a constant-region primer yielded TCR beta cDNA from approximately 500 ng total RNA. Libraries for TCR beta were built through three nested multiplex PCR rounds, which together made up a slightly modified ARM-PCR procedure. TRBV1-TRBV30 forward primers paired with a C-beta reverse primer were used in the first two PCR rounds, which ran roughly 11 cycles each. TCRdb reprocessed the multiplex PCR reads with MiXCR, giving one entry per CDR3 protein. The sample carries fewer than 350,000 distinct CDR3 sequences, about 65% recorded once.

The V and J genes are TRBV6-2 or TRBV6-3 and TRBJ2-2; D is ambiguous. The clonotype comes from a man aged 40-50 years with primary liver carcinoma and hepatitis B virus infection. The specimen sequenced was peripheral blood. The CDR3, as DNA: TGTGCCAGCAGTCCCGACCGCGCGGAGCTGTTTTTT. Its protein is CASSPDRAELFF.